A single sample gave rise to the 21 T cell receptor beta chains below, sequenced in a study of blood T cell repertoires in COVID-19. Using immunoSEQ multiplex PCR, the repertoire was profiled, and TCRdb retains in-frame clones only, with some absent. The data contain some 240,000 clones, 90% of them singletons. The sequencing input was peripheral blood. These receptors originate from a woman between 55 and 75 years old with COVID-19, enrolled during active disease.

The chain is built from TRBV6-6 and TRBJ1-4; TRBD1 aligns across 10 bases. With 5 bases clipped from V and 2 bases from J, the junction kept 8 bases outside the gene matches. Germline V gene sequence: CDR1 MNHNY, CDR2 SVGAGI (reference sequence). The CDR3 has 17 residues. Here the CDR3 reads CASSPGTGVMTNEKLFF. The DNA for the CDR3 is TGTGCCAGCAGTCCCGGGACAGGGGTTATGACTAATGAAAAACTGTTTTTT.

The chain joins TRBV14 to TRBJ2-6, with no clear D. The CDR3 has 17 residues. Germline V gene data show CDR1 as SGHDN and CDR2 as FVKESK. With 0 bases removed from V and 5 bases from J, the gap between germline ends came to 14 bases. The CDR3 loop is CASSQESRVFRANVLTF. The CDR3 DNA is TGTGCCAGCAGCCAAGAGTCTCGGGTCTTCCGGGCCAACGTCCTGACTTTC.

The chain combines TRBV27 with TRBJ1-1; possible D gene TRBD1, 5 bases. The CDR3 is 15 residues long. V lost 0 bases to trimming and J lost 4 bases, with 12 bases between them. In germline, CDR1 is MNHEY, CDR2 SMNVEV (reference sequence). The CDR3 region has the DNA TGTGCCAGCAGTTTATCGGATTCGGGGGGCACTGAAGCTTTCTTT. As protein: CASSLSDSGGTEAFF.

V gene TRBV6-5 combines with J gene TRBJ2-2; 7 bases map to TRBD1. Germline CDR1 and CDR2: MNHEY and SVGAGI. The CDR3 consists of 13 residues. V dropped 7 bases and J dropped 7; count of bases not matched to a gene: 6. In nucleotides, the CDR3 is TGTGCCAGCAACCAGGGGGAAGTCGGGGAGCTGTTTTTT. Amino acid sequence: CASNQGEVGELFF.

This clone has only a few counts. The chain recombines TRBV7-2 with TRBJ2-7; the D gene is possibly TRBD1 (5 bases). Trimming removed 5 bases at V and 5 bases at J, with 19 bases between. Germline CDR1 and CDR2: SGHTA and FQGNSA. This CDR3 has 15 amino acids. In nucleotides, the CDR3 is TGTGCCAGCAGCCTCCACGGTAGGGGAATCAACGAGCAGTACTTC. It yields the protein CASSLHGRGINEQYF.

The V gene is TRBV19, the J gene TRBJ1-5, with D perhaps TRBD1 (5 bases). Deletions cut 3 bases from V and 0 bases from J, with 9 bases between. This CDR3 comprises 15 residues. CDR1 is LNHDA, CDR2 SQIVND, per germline (reference sequence). In nucleotides, the CDR3 is TGTGCCAGTAGTATTACAGGCTATAGCAATCAGCCCCAGCATTTT. Translating gives CASSITGYSNQPQHF. Full variable domain (rest looked up from reference TRBV19 and TRBJ1-5): DGGITQSPKYLFRKEGQNVTLSCEQNLNHDAMYWYRQDPGQGLRLIYYSQIVNDFQKGDIAEGYSVSREKKESFPLTVTSAQKNPTAFYLCASSITGYSNQPQHFGDGTRLSIL.

This clone was observed once. The chain employs TRBV6-5 and TRBJ1-2; TRBD1 agrees at 7 bases. CDR1 is MNHEY and CDR2 is SVGAGI in the germline V gene. Germline trimming cut 6 bases from V and 2 bases from J; bases unmatched to any gene: 9. This CDR3 comprises 15 residues. The CDR3 is CASSPPPDRNYGYTF. The CDR3 region has the DNA TGTGCCAGCAGCCCCCCCCCGGACAGGAACTATGGCTACACCTTC.

The V gene is TRBV7-9, the J gene TRBJ1-2; 10 bases line up with TRBD1. The germline CDR1 and CDR2 sequences are SEHNR and FQNEAQ (reference sequence). The CDR3 loop spans 14 amino acids. The trim removed 5 bases at V and 5 bases at J, leaving 5 bases unmatched. The CDR3, as DNA: TGTGCCAGCAGCCCCGGGACAGGGGATTATGGCTACACCTTC. As protein: CASSPGTGDYGYTF. The whole variable domain, remainder taken from reference TRBV7-9 and TRBJ1-2, is DTGVSQNPRHKITKRGQNVTFRCDPISEHNRLYWYRQTLGQGPEFLTYFQNEAQLEKSRLLSDRFSAERPKGSFSTLEIQRTEQGDSAMYLCASSPGTGDYGYTFGSGTRLTVV.

A note on this clone: Additional DNA sequences in this sample encode the identical CDR3. J is TRBJ1-5 and V is TRBV19, with TRBD1 as a possible D gene (6 bases). Germline V lookup: CDR1 LNHDA, CDR2 SQIVND (reference sequence). The germline V and J ends were trimmed by 2 bases and 1 base, with 12 bases remaining between them. The CDR3 covers 16 residues. The CDR3: CASSISGGGSNQPQHF. The CDR3 nucleotides read TGTGCCAGTAGTATATCGGGGGGCGGGAGCAATCAGCCCCAGCATTTT.

The chain is built from TRBV19 and TRBJ2-7; D gene ambiguous. The CDR3 contains 12 residues. Germline assignment: CDR1 LNHDA and CDR2 SQIVND (reference sequence). V was pared by 4 bases and J by 2 bases, with 6 bases between. The CDR3 DNA is TGTGCCAGTAGTACCTCCCCCTACGAGCAGTACTTC. Protein sequence: CASSTSPYEQYF.

The chain has TRBV9 and TRBJ2-3; 11 positions match TRBD2. The junction had 12 bases not matched to a gene; V was cut back by 4 bases and J by 2 bases. Germline assignment: CDR1 SGDLS and CDR2 YYNGEE. The CDR3 has 18 amino acids. CDR3 nucleotides: TGTGCCAGCAGCATTCCTAGCGGGGGGCGACCTTACACAGATACGCAGTATTTT. Translation: CASSIPSGGRPYTDTQYF. Combining the CDR3 with reference TRBV9 and TRBJ2-3 gives the whole variable domain DSGVTQTPKHLITATGQRVTLRCSPRSGDLSVYWYQQSLDQGLQFLIQYYNGEERAKGNILERFSAQQFPDLHSELNLSSLELGDSALYFCASSIPSGGRPYTDTQYFGPGTRLTVL.

This sequence joins TRBV4-3 and TRBJ2-1; 9 bases map to TRBD2. The germline V gene encodes CDR1 LGHNA and CDR2 YSLEER. V shed 4 bases and J 6 bases; nucleotides not matched to a gene: 10. The CDR3 is 16 amino acids. CDR3 sequence: CASSPWVSGGLNEQFF. The CDR3 DNA sequence: TGCGCCAGCAGCCCCTGGGTTAGCGGGGGCCTCAATGAGCAGTTCTTC.

This clone appeared a few times. This chain uses TRBV18 with TRBJ2-5, with 13 bases identical to TRBD2. The CDR3 is 16 amino acids. V dropped 2 bases and J dropped 5; count of bases not matched to a gene: 5. Germline assignment: CDR1 KGHSH and CDR2 LQKENI. CDR3 protein: CASSPGGTSGAETQYF. The CDR3 DNA is TGTGCCAGCTCACCAGGAGGGACTAGCGGGGCGGAGACCCAGTACTTC.

The gene calls are TRBV7-8 and TRBJ2-5; TRBD2 might be the D (7 bases). Germline-derived CDR1 and CDR2 are SGHVS and FQNEAQ. Trimming took 5 bases from V and 5 from J, leaving 15 bases between them. This CDR3 comprises 14 residues. The CDR3 nucleotides read TGTGCCAGCAGCCGTGGGGGGGGCCACGAGACCCAGTACTTC. This codes for CASSRGGGHETQYF.

A remark on this clone: Additional DNA sequences in this sample encode the identical CDR3. This sequence joins TRBV5-1 and TRBJ2-1, with 9 nucleotides matching TRBD2. Germline trimming cut 1 base from V and 5 bases from J; bases unmatched to any gene: 4. Germline V gives CDR1 SGHRS, CDR2 YFSETQ. The CDR3 is 15 residues long. In DNA form, the CDR3 reads TGCGCCAGCAGCTTGTCAGCGGGGGGACACAATGAGCAGTTCTTC. Its protein is CASSLSAGGHNEQFF. The whole variable domain, remainder taken from reference TRBV5-1 and TRBJ2-1, is KAGVTQTPRYLIKTRGQQVTLSCSPISGHRSVSWYQQTPGQGLQFLFEYFSETQRNKGNFPGRFSGRQFSNSRSEMNVSTLELGDSALYLCASSLSAGGHNEQFFGPGTRLTVL.

This sequence joins TRBV19 and TRBJ1-1; 9 bases match TRBD1. Germline loops: CDR1 LNHDA, CDR2 SQIVND (reference sequence). V lost 7 bases and J lost 3; bases outside the gene matches: 15. The CDR3 contains 17 residues. This CDR3 reads CASTIRGWGQGHTEAFF. CDR3 nucleotide sequence: TGTGCCAGTACCATACGTGGGTGGGGACAGGGACACACTGAAGCTTTCTTT.

V and J are TRBV20-1 and TRBJ1-2; D is possibly TRBD1 (5 bases). CDR3 size: 11 residues. Germline values: CDR1 DFQATT, CDR2 SNEGSKA (reference sequence). V lost 5 bases, J lost 7 bases, and 11 bases lay in between. This CDR3 reads CSALIRAGYTF. The CDR3 region has the DNA TGCAGTGCTCTTATCAGGGCTGGCTACACCTTC.

V gene TRBV5-8 combines with J gene TRBJ1-1; perhaps TRBD1 as D (5 bases). The germline V gene encodes CDR1 SGHTS and CDR2 YDEGEE. The V gene lost 2 bases and the J gene lost 1 base, with 12 bases spanning the gap. CDR3 length: 15 residues. The CDR3 protein is CASSLKGQGNTEAFF. The DNA of the CDR3 is TGTGCCAGCAGCTTAAAGGGGCAGGGGAACACTGAAGCTTTCTTT.

This clone was counted a few times. The rearrangement links TRBV5-1 to TRBJ1-2, with 9 nucleotides matching TRBD1. Germline V lookup: CDR1 SGHRS, CDR2 YFSETQ. The CDR3 sequence is 15 residues long. V gave up 4 bases and J gave up 3 bases; unmatched junction bases: 7. The DNA for the CDR3 is TGCGCCAGCAGCCCGGGACAGGGTATGGACTATGGCTACACCTTC. This encodes CASSPGQGMDYGYTF.

V is TRBV7-9 and J is TRBJ1-1; the match to TRBD1 covers 7 bases. The germline V gene encodes CDR1 SEHNR and CDR2 FQNEAQ (reference sequence). Losses at the gene ends were 5 bases for V and 5 bases for J; bases not matched to a gene: 11. The CDR3 consists of 15 residues. Here the CDR3 DNA reads TGTGCCAGCAGCATAAGACAGGGACGGGATACTGAAGCTTTCTTT. Translated: CASSIRQGRDTEAFF.

This clone occurred once. This sequence joins TRBV5-1 and TRBJ2-1; D not resolved. Trimming took 1 base from V and 0 from J, leaving 8 bases between them. The CDR3 covers 15 residues. Germline V lookup: CDR1 SGHRS, CDR2 YFSETQ. The CDR3 sequence: CASSLKQSSYNEQFF. The CDR3 coding sequence is TGCGCCAGCAGCTTGAAACAAAGCTCCTACAATGAGCAGTTCTTC.